These 20 T cell receptor beta chains were all obtained from the same sample, sequenced in a study of cytomegalovirus exposure and HLA in healthy donors. Primers: 60 Vbeta forward and 13 Jbeta reverse. Data came from immunoSEQ multiplex PCR; TCRdb stores just in-frame clones and leaves some out. The sample includes about 180,000 clones, about two thirds of them seen just once. Sequenced: PBMCs. The receptors stem from a human donor in good health.

V gene TRBV2 combines with J gene TRBJ2-5; 7 bases agree with TRBD2. The DNA end is a closer match to TRBJ2-7, so the J assignment may be wrong. Germline CDR1 is SNHLY and CDR2 is FYNNEI. CDR3 size: 13 residues. CDR3 DNA sequence: TGTGCCAGCACCGGCCCGGGGGGTTACGAGCAGTACTTC. It encodes CASTGPGGYEQYF.

As to this clone: At one boundary the junction diverges from the germline segment, which might be a read error. V is TRBV7-9 and J is TRBJ2-3; no firm D call. Germline CDR1 is SEHNR and CDR2 is FQNEAQ (reference sequence). The CDR3 is 12 residues long. CDR3 nucleotides: TGTGCCAGCAGCCTCGAGAACCTCACGCGGTATTTT. Its protein is CASSLENLTRYF. Variable domain in full (rest from reference TRBV7-9 and TRBJ2-3): DTGVSQNPRHKITKRGQNVTFRCDPISEHNRLYWYRQTLGQGPEFLTYFQNEAQLEKSRLLSDRFSAERPKGSFSTLEIQRTEQGDSAMYLCASSLENLTRYFGPGTRLTVL.

The rearrangement links TRBV30 to TRBJ1-1; 10 bases match TRBD1. V was pared by 6 bases and J by 3 bases, with 13 bases of the junction left unmatched. This CDR3 has 16 amino acids. The germline CDR1 and CDR2 sequences are GTSNPN and SVGIG (reference sequence). The CDR3 DNA is TGTGCCTGCGACCGACAGGGGGCCTTTTGGGACACTGAAGCTTTCTTT. Its protein is CACDRQGAFWDTEAFF. Full variable domain (remainder filled in from reference TRBV30 and TRBJ1-1): SQTIHQWPATLVQPVGSPLSLECTVEGTSNPNLYWYRQAAGRGLQLLFYSVGIGQISSEVPQNLSASRPQDRQFILSSKKLLLSDSGFYLCACDRQGAFWDTEAFFGQGTRLTVV.

This chain links TRBV5-1 with TRBJ2-3, with D tentatively TRBD2 (6 bases). Germline V gives CDR1 SGHRS, CDR2 YFSETQ. The CDR3 has 15 amino acids. Trimming pared 0 bases from V and 0 bases from J, leaving 8 bases between. DNA for the CDR3: TGCGCCAGCAGCTTGGACGGGACTAGCACAGATACGCAGTATTTT. Protein product: CASSLDGTSTDTQYF.

The chain carries TRBV5-4 and TRBJ1-5, with a possible D match to TRBD1 (6 bases). With 4 bases removed from V and 3 bases from J, the gap between germline ends came to 11 bases. Germline V gene data show CDR1 as SGHNT and CDR2 as YYREEE (reference sequence). The CDR3 runs to 14 residues. The CDR3 sequence: CASSTDRHNQPQHF. The CDR3 nucleotides read TGTGCCAGCAGCACGGACAGACACAATCAGCCCCAGCATTTT. The full variable domain, rest sourced from reference TRBV5-4 and TRBJ1-5, is ETGVTQSPTHLIKTRGQQVTLRCSSQSGHNTVSWYQQALGQGPQFIFQYYREEENGRGNFPPRFSGLQFPNYSSELNVNALELDDSALYLCASSTDRHNQPQHFGDGTRLSIL.

This rearrangement joins TRBV15 to TRBJ1-2; D gene ambiguous. Germline CDR1 is LNHNV and CDR2 is YYDKDF (reference sequence). V lost 1 base and J lost 5, with 8 bases in between. The CDR3 is made up of 13 amino acids. CDR3 region: CATSRAGGYGYTF. As DNA, the CDR3 is TGTGCCACCAGCAGAGCCGGCGGATATGGCTACACCTTC.

This clone was recorded a few times. V gene TRBV7-3 combines with J gene TRBJ1-2; D is perhaps TRBD1 (5 bases). V lost 6 bases and J 8 bases, leaving 19 bases between the germline ends. The CDR3 is made up of 14 amino acids. Germline V gives CDR1 SGHTA, CDR2 FQGTGA. CDR3 DNA sequence: TGTGCCAGCAGGCCCGCGGGGACTACGGGAGGCTACACCTTC. Amino acid sequence: CASRPAGTTGGYTF. The whole variable domain, filled in from reference TRBV7-3 and TRBJ1-2, reads GAGVSQTPSNKVTEKGKYVELRCDPISGHTALYWYRQSLGQGPEFLIYFQGTGAADDSGLPNDRFFAVRPEGSVSTLKIQRTERGDSAVYLCASRPAGTTGGYTFGSGTRLTVV.

In this sample, this clone turned up a few times. The J gene is TRBJ1-3, the V gene TRBV7-8, with D possibly matching TRBD1 (5 bases). This CDR3 contains 15 residues. V gave up 3 bases and J gave up 0 bases, with 9 bases separating them. CDR1 and CDR2 (germline): SGHVS, FQNEAQ. CDR3 amino acids: CASSFGAGSGNTIYF. Written as DNA, the CDR3 is TGTGCCAGCAGCTTTGGGGCTGGCTCTGGAAACACCATATATTTT.

The chain uses TRBV25-1 and TRBJ2-2; unclear D gene. CDR3 length: 14 amino acids. V lost 3 bases, J lost 2 bases, and 7 bases lay in between. The germline V gene encodes CDR1 MGHDK and CDR2 SYGVNS. The CDR3 loop reads CASSDVRNTGELFF. CDR3 coding DNA: TGTGCCAGCAGTGATGTGCGTAACACCGGGGAGCTGTTTTTT.

In this sample, this clone turned up once. The rearrangement joins TRBV18 to TRBJ2-3, with no clear D. V dropped 0 bases and J dropped 2 bases, with 12 bases sitting between them. Germline V gene data show CDR1 as KGHSH and CDR2 as LQKENI. This CDR3 region has 16 residues. CDR3 region: CASSPPNQLFTDTQYF. CDR3 nucleotides: TGTGCCAGCTCACCACCGAACCAACTGTTCACAGATACGCAGTATTTT.

This clone was observed a handful of times. The CDR3, as DNA: TGCGCCAGCAGCTCCGGACAATCGAACACTGAAGCTTTCTTT. Encoded protein: CASSSGQSNTEAFF. The V call is TRBV5-1, the J call TRBJ1-1; the D gene is possibly TRBD1 (5 bases). CDR3 length equals 14 residues. V was trimmed by 3 bases and J by 1 base, leaving 10 bases between them. Germline CDR1 SGHRS, CDR2 YFSETQ.

This rearrangement joins TRBV10-1 to TRBJ1-4; D is uncertain. CDR1 and CDR2 from the germline V gene are WNHNN and SYGVQD (reference sequence). This CDR3 has 12 amino acids. Trimming left V 4 bases short and J 7 bases short, with 7 bases between. The CDR3 DNA reads TGCGCCAGCAGTGCCACTCGTGAAAAACTGTTTTTT. As protein: CASSATREKLFF.

V and J are TRBV30 and TRBJ1-6, with 7 bases aligning to TRBD1. This CDR3 comprises 13 residues. V was pared by 4 bases and J by 7 bases, with 4 bases of the junction left unmatched. CDR1 GTSNPN and CDR2 SVGIG come from the germline V gene (reference sequence). The DNA of the CDR3 is TGTGCCTGGACATGGGACAGAAATTCACCCCTCCACTTT. This encodes CAWTWDRNSPLHF.

The chain employs TRBV6-5 and TRBJ1-2; a weak D match, TRBD1 (6 bases). The CDR3 extends over 14 amino acids. V shed 5 bases and J shed 7 bases, with 17 bases lying between them. Germline lookup yields CDR1 MNHEY and CDR2 SVGAGI. CDR3 DNA sequence: TGTGCCAGCAGTCCGAGGGGGGGCAATGCTGGCTACACCTTC. It translates to CASSPRGGNAGYTF.

The chain is built from TRBV7-9 and TRBJ2-3, with TRBD2 matching over 8 bases. CDR1 SEHNR and CDR2 FQNEAQ come from the germline V gene (reference sequence). J gave up 2 bases and V 5 bases, and 6 bases lay outside the gene matches. This CDR3 spans 15 amino acids. CDR3 amino acids: CASSPGTSDTDTQYF. CDR3 nucleotides: TGTGCCAGCAGCCCCGGGACTAGTGACACAGATACGCAGTATTTT.

The chain recombines TRBV9 with TRBJ2-7; 11 nucleotides line up with TRBD2. CDR3 size: 15 residues. The V gene's germline CDR1 is SGDLS and CDR2 YYNGEE. Trimming took 3 bases from V and 6 from J; bases not matched to a gene: 8. The CDR3 sequence: CASSGDSGGAGEQYF. The CDR3 region has the DNA TGTGCCAGCAGCGGGGATAGCGGGGGGGCTGGCGAGCAGTACTTC.

The chain uses TRBV5-6 and TRBJ1-6, with D perhaps matching TRBD1 (6 bases). There are 18 residues in the CDR3. V lost 4 bases, J lost 3 bases, and 20 bases lay in between. Germline CDR1 reads SGHDT; CDR2 reads YYEEEE. The CDR3 loop is CASSPHLRTADYNSPLHF. The CDR3 DNA follows: TGTGCCAGCAGCCCACATCTAAGGACAGCGGACTATAATTCACCCCTCCACTTT.

The V gene is TRBV19, the J gene TRBJ2-7; 12 bases are a match to TRBD1. The CDR3 extends over 15 amino acids. Germline V gives CDR1 LNHDA, CDR2 SQIVND (reference sequence). The V gene end was trimmed by 3 bases and the J gene end by 4 bases; junction bases not matched to a gene: 4. The CDR3 reads CASSMGQGAGYEQYF. CDR3 coding DNA: TGTGCCAGTAGTATGGGACAGGGGGCGGGATACGAGCAGTACTTC.

The J gene is TRBJ2-5, the V gene TRBV9; tentative D call: TRBD1 (5 bases). The CDR3 consists of 15 residues. V was cut by 0 bases and J by 2 bases, with 11 bases left in between. Germline loops: CDR1 SGDLS, CDR2 YYNGEE. CDR3 sequence reads: CASSVAGQGQETQYF. The CDR3 region has the DNA TGTGCCAGCAGCGTAGCTGGGCAGGGTCAAGAGACCCAGTACTTC.

The rearrangement uses TRBV27 and TRBJ1-1; D not resolved. V dropped 5 bases and J dropped 5 bases, with 12 bases sitting between them. The CDR3 consists of 13 residues. Germline V gives CDR1 MNHEY, CDR2 SMNVEV (reference sequence). The CDR3 coding sequence is TGTGCCAGCAGTGAGGGAATTTGGACTGAAGCTTTCTTT. Protein: CASSEGIWTEAFF.